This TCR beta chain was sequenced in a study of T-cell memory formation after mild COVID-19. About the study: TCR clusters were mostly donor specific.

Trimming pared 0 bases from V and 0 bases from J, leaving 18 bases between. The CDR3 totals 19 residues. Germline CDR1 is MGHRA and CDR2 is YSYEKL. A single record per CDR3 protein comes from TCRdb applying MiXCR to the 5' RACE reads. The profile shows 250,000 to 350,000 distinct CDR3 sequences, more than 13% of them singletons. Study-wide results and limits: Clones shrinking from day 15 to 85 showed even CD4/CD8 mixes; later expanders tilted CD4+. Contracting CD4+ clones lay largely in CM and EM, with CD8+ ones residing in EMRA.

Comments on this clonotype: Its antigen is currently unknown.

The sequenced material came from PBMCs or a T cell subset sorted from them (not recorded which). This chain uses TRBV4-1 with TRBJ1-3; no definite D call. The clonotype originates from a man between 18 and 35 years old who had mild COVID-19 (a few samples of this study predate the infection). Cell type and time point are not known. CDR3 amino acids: CASSQEGPEDRASGNTIYF. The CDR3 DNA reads TGCGCCAGCAGCCAAGAAGGTCCGGAGGACCGGGCCTCTGGAAACACCATATATTTT.